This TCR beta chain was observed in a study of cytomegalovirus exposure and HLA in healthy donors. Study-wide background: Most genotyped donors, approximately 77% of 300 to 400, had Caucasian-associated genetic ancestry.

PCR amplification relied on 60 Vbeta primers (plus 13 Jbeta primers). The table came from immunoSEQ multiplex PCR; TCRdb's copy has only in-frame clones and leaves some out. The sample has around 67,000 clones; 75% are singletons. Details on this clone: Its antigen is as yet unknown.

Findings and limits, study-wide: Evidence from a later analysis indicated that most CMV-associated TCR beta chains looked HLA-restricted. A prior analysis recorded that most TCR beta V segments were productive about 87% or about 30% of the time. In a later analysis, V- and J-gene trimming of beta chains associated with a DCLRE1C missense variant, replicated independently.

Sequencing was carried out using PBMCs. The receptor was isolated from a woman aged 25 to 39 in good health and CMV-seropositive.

The CDR3 spells CASSYGQGIKNTEAFF. The CDR3 DNA is TGTGCCAGCAGTTACGGGCAGGGAATAAAGAACACTGAAGCTTTCTTT. The rearrangement links TRBV6-6 to TRBJ1-1, with D perhaps matching TRBD1 (5 bases). V dropped 2 bases and J dropped 1 base, with 14 bases sitting between them. The CDR3 has 16 amino acids. Germline lookup yields CDR1 MNHNY and CDR2 SVGAGI (reference sequence).